The next 18 T cell receptor beta chains were all read from a single sample in a study of blood T cells in healthy people across ages (dated by TCRdb to the mid-2010s). The library was made by 5' RACE. The reads were generated on an Illumina HiSeq 2500. A second 7 to 11 cycle PCR used a sample-barcoded 5' primer and a J-beta primer mix. TCRdb trimmed the raw reads at Q25, called clones with MiXCR and kept productive beta chains. Under each unique CDR3 protein, matching rows form one entry showing the most common genes and DNA. Across this sample there are hundreds of thousands of distinct CDR3 sequences, with 56% seen only once. Roughly 26% of the sample is in the top ten clones. Sequencing used blood. The receptors were sampled from a middle-aged man in good health.

The chain recombines TRBV24-1 with TRBJ2-1; D remains unclear. Germline assignment: CDR1 KGHDR and CDR2 SFDVKD. This CDR3 has 16 residues. The V gene lost 4 bases and the J gene lost 0 bases, with 12 bases spanning the gap. CDR3 in DNA: TGTGCCACCAGTGACGCAGGACCAATCTCCTACAATGAGCAGTTCTTC. This translates into CATSDAGPISYNEQFF.

This chain uses TRBV5-1 with TRBJ2-3; TRBD2 might be the D (5 bases). There are 15 residues in the CDR3. Per germline, CDR1 SGHRS and CDR2 YFSETQ. The V end was cut by 0 bases, the J end by 2 bases, with 10 bases between. Here the CDR3 DNA reads TGCGCCAGCAGCTTGGTGTGGGAGTCCACAGATACGCAGTATTTT. It yields the protein CASSLVWESTDTQYF.

Worth noting for this clonotype: The junction departs from the called germline gene at one end, perhaps through a read error. This chain links TRBV5-1 with TRBJ2-1, with D perhaps TRBD2 (5 bases). Germline values: CDR1 SGHRS, CDR2 YFSETQ. The CDR3 has 14 amino acids. The DNA of the CDR3 is TGTGCCAGCAGTTTAGACGGAGGCTACAATGAGCAGTTCTTC. Protein sequence: CASSLDGGYNEQFF. Using reference TRBV5-1 and TRBJ2-1 for the parts outside the CDR3, the full variable domain is KAGVTQTPRYLIKTRGQQVTLSCSPISGHRSVSWYQQTPGQGLQFLFEYFSETQRNKGNFPGRFSGRQFSNSRSEMNVSTLELGDSALYLCASSLDGGYNEQFFGPGTRLTVL.

The DNA for the CDR3 is TGTGCCAGCAGTTCGGTAGCGGGAGCTTACAATGAGCAGTTCTTC. It encodes CASSSVAGAYNEQFF. V is TRBV6-2 or TRBV6-3 and J is TRBJ2-1; 9 bases map to TRBD2. Germline trimming cut 4 bases from V and 4 bases from J; bases unmatched to any gene: 5. This CDR3 has 15 amino acids. CDR1 and CDR2 from the germline V gene are MNHEY and SVGEGT.

The CDR3 DNA reads as TGTGCCACCAGCAGACCGGCGAATTCCCCCGGGGAGCTGTTTTTT. Residues: CATSRPANSPGELFF. This rearrangement joins TRBV15 to TRBJ2-2, with D uncertain. The CDR3 runs to 15 residues. Trimming took off 2 bases at V and 6 bases at J, with 13 bases between the two ends. Germline V gives CDR1 LNHNV, CDR2 YYDKDF (reference sequence).

The chain carries TRBV10-1 and TRBJ2-7; no firm D call. This CDR3 comprises 13 residues. V was clipped by 7 bases and J by 0 bases, with 10 bases between them. Looked up from germline, CDR1 is WNHNN and CDR2 is SYGVQD (reference sequence). The CDR3, as DNA: TGCGCCAGCACTCCCATGGGCTCCTACGAGCAGTACTTC. Translating gives CASTPMGSYEQYF.

This chain's CDR3 is CASSPVESWFF. The CDR3 bases are TGTGCCAGCAGCCCCGTGGAGTCCTGGTTCTTC. The V call is TRBV12-3 or TRBV12-4, the J call TRBJ2-1, with unresolved D. The CDR3 runs 11 residues. V gave up 6 bases and J gave up 15 bases, with 15 bases separating them.

The chain has TRBV6-2 or TRBV6-3 and TRBJ2-5, with D possibly TRBD1 on 5 matching bases. The DNA end lines up better with TRBJ2-7; the J call may be wrong. Per germline, CDR1 MNHEY and CDR2 SVGEGT. This CDR3 is built from 13 residues. The DNA for the CDR3 is TGTGCCAGCAATCAGGGATGGGCCTACGAGCAGTACTTC. Amino acid sequence: CASNQGWAYEQYF.

V gene TRBV3-1 combines with J gene TRBJ2-3, with 8 nucleotides matching TRBD2. The length of the CDR3 is 16 residues. Germline-derived CDR1 and CDR2 are LGHDT and YNNKEL (reference sequence). V dropped 0 bases and J dropped 1; count of bases not matched to a gene: 3. The CDR3 DNA is TGTGCCAGCAGCCAAGAGGCTAGCGGGCGCACAGATACGCAGTATTTT. It codes for CASSQEASGRTDTQYF.

This clonotype was counted many times. The chain uses TRBV9 and TRBJ1-2; possibly TRBD1 for D (5 bases). This CDR3 has 15 amino acids. Trimming removed 0 bases from V and 6 bases from J, with 15 bases in between. Per germline, CDR1 SGDLS and CDR2 YYNGEE. CDR3 loop: CASSVEVWGSDGYTF. Here the CDR3 DNA reads TGTGCCAGCAGCGTAGAGGTTTGGGGCTCGGATGGCTACACCTTC.

The chain is built from TRBV24-1 and TRBJ2-6; 7 bases map to TRBD1. CDR1 and CDR2 (germline): KGHDR, SFDVKD. Unmatched junction bases numbered 8, after V lost 9 bases and J lost 4 bases. This CDR3 region has 15 residues. The CDR3 spells CATAHRGSGANVLTF. DNA of the CDR3: TGTGCCACCGCTCACAGGGGTTCGGGGGCCAACGTCCTGACTTTC.

The chain couples TRBV7-2 to TRBJ2-1, with D perhaps matching TRBD2 (5 bases). This CDR3 contains 14 residues. The germline gives CDR1 SGHTA, CDR2 FQGNSA. V lost 1 base, J lost 8 bases, and 12 bases lay in between. CDR3 amino acids: CASSLDGPADEQFF. The CDR3 bases are TGTGCCAGCAGCTTAGACGGGCCAGCGGATGAGCAGTTCTTC.

J is TRBJ2-7 and V is TRBV7-2, with 10 bases lining up with TRBD1. The DNA end lines up better with TRBJ2-5; the J call may be wrong. This CDR3 is 14 amino acids long. From germline, CDR1 is SGHTA and CDR2 FQGNSA. The CDR3 DNA reads as TGTGCCAGCAGCGTAGACAGGGGGCATTTGACCCAGTACTTC. Translated, it gives CASSVDRGHLTQYF.

The chain combines TRBV28 with TRBJ2-7, with 8 nucleotides matching TRBD2. CDR3 length: 13 amino acids. V lost 5 bases and J lost 7; bases outside the gene matches: 7. Looked up from germline, CDR1 is MDHEN and CDR2 is SYDVKM. The DNA of the CDR3 is TGTGCCAGCAGTCCATCAGTAGCGGGGGAGCAGTACTTC. Translating it yields CASSPSVAGEQYF.

This clonotype was recorded a few times. The chain carries TRBV28 and TRBJ2-6; possibly TRBD1 for D (6 bases). Germline V gene sequence: CDR1 MDHEN, CDR2 SYDVKM. Between the trimmed V and J ends, which lost 6 bases and 3 bases, there was a span of 12 bases. This CDR3 is built from 15 residues. DNA for the CDR3: TGTGCCAGCAGGCGAACAGGGAGTGGGGCCAACGTCCTGACTTTC. It encodes CASRRTGSGANVLTF.

Worth noting for this clonotype: A single base separates this from a much larger clone, so it may be a read error. This rearrangement joins TRBV10-3 to TRBJ2-3, with a tentative D call TRBD1 (5 bases). The length of the CDR3 is 14 residues. CDR1 ENHRY and CDR2 SYGVKD come from the germline V gene. CDR3 loop: CAISDVQLTGTQYF. CDR3 nucleotides: TGTGCCATCAGTGACGTCCAGCTCACAGGTACGCAGTATTTT.

V is TRBV27 and J is TRBJ2-1; no clear D gene. V was cut by 6 bases and J by 7 bases, with 22 bases left in between. The CDR3 loop spans 16 amino acids. Germline V gives CDR1 MNHEY, CDR2 SMNVEV (reference sequence). In nucleotides, the CDR3 is TGTGCCAGCAGCTCGGAATCCCCCTACAATGTAAATGAGCAGTTCTTC. This translates into CASSSESPYNVNEQFF.

The chain is built from TRBV6-2 or TRBV6-3 and TRBJ2-1; tentative D call: TRBD1 (5 bases). Germline CDR1 is MNHEY and CDR2 is SVGEGT. This CDR3 is 14 amino acids long. V was pared by 0 bases and J by 3 bases, with 6 bases between. The CDR3 loop reads CASSYSQGYNEQFF. The CDR3 nucleotides read TGTGCCAGCAGTTACTCGCAGGGCTACAATGAGCAGTTCTTC.